This is a list of T cell receptor beta chains from one sample in a study of shared clonotypes between healthy human individuals. TCRdb's copy holds only in-frame clones and misses some; the assay was immunoSEQ multiplex PCR. Of hundreds of thousands of clones listed, about two thirds are singletons. The sample was memory CD4+ T cells sorted from blood. These receptor sequences come from a woman in her twenties or thirties in good health. CDR3s include the opening cysteine and the closing phenylalanine or tryptophan. A D gene is named only where the DNA matches it firmly. The size field is filled for only some rows; it gives once, few, many or a size class.

size,D,J,V,DNA,CDR3
.,TRBD2,TRBJ2-3,TRBV9,TGTGCCAGCAGCGGGGGACTAGCGGGAGCGCGGACAGATACGCAGTATTTT,CASSGGLAGARTDTQYF
.,TRBD2,TRBJ2-7,TRBV4-1,TGCGCCAGCAGCCAAGATAGGGAGACTAGCGCCTATACCTACGAGCAGTACTTC,CASSQDRETSAYTYEQYF
.,.,TRBJ2-7,TRBV5-1,TGCGCCTCCATGGCCCCAGACGCGACCTACGAGCAGTACTTC,CASMAPDATYEQYF
.,TRBD2,TRBJ2-7,TRBV25-1,TGTGCCAGCAGTGAGGGACTAGCGGGAGGCTACGAGCAGTACTTC,CASSEGLAGGYEQYF
once,TRBD2,TRBJ2-1,TRBV9,TGTGCCAGCAGCGTAGGGACTAGCGAGTACAATGAGCAGTTCTTC,CASSVGTSEYNEQFF
.,.,TRBJ2-5,TRBV5-6,TGTGCCAGCAGCGCACAAGGACGGTTGGAGACCCAGTACTTC,CASSAQGRLETQYF
.,TRBD2,TRBJ2-1,TRBV5-1,TGCGCCAGCAGCTTTGGCGGGAGGGCTGATGAGCAGTTCTTC,CASSFGGRADEQFF
.,.,TRBJ1-5,TRBV28,TGTGCCAGCAGTTTAGGGGGGCAGCCCCAGCATTTT,CASSLGGQPQHF
.,.,TRBJ2-3,TRBV13,TGTGCCAGCAGCCCCTGGGGGCCAGATACGCAGTATTTT,CASSPWGPDTQYF
.,.,TRBJ2-7,TRBV19,TGTGCCAGTAGTATAGATGGATCACACAAGACCTACGAGCAGTACTTC,CASSIDGSHKTYEQYF
.,.,TRBJ2-7,TRBV5-1,TGCGCCAGCAGCCGCCACCGGGACACTCCTTTAGTTAAATACTTC,CASSRHRDTPLVKYF
.,.,TRBJ2-2,TRBV27,TGTGCCAGCAAAACCAGCGGGCGGAACACCGGGGAGCTGTTTTTT,CASKTSGRNTGELFF
.,TRBD1,TRBJ1-5,TRBV27,TGTGCCAGCAGGACGGGGACAGGGGACCAGCCCCAGCATTTT,CASRTGTGDQPQHF
.,.,TRBJ2-7,TRBV5-1,TGCGCCAGCAGCCCCGGGACTCCCACCTACTACGAGCAGTACTTC,CASSPGTPTYYEQYF
.,.,TRBJ1-5,TRBV28,TGTGCCAGCCTACAGGGAAACAGTTTTACCCAGCATTTT,CASLQGNSFTQHF
.,.,TRBJ2-7,TRBV19,TGTGCCAGTAGTATTCGAGGCGGGGCACCGTACGAGCAGTACTTC,CASSIRGGAPYEQYF
.,TRBD1,TRBJ1-4,TRBV4-1,TGCGCCAGCAGCCCAATTGGGACAGGGAGGGAAAAACTGTTTTTT,CASSPIGTGREKLFF
.,TRBD2,TRBJ2-3,TRBV6-8,TGTGCCAGCAGTTCGCCTAGCGGGAGGGCCATGGGGTTAATCGAGACAGATACGCAGTATTTT,CASSSPSGRAMGLIETDTQYF
few,TRBD2,TRBJ2-3,TRBV2,TGTGCCAGCAGTGAACTAGCGGGACCAGGTACGCAGTATTTT,CASSELAGPGTQYF
.,TRBD1,TRBJ1-2,TRBV19,TGTGCCAGTAGCAGAGGACAGGGGACCTACGGCTACACCTTC,CASSRGQGTYGYTF
.,.,TRBJ2-6,TRBV28,TGTGCCAGCTTTTCGTACAAGGGTTCCGGGGCCAACGTCCTGACTTTC,CASFSYKGSGANVLTF
.,.,TRBJ2-7,TRBV27,TGTGCCAGCAGTTACGCCGCGGGGTACGAGCAGTACTTC,CASSYAAGYEQYF
few,.,TRBJ1-2,TRBV29-1,TGCAGCGTTAGGGACCTTCAAGTTGGCTACACCTTC,CSVRDLQVGYTF
.,.,TRBJ2-1,TRBV19,TGTGCCAGTAGTATGGGAACTAACCTATACAATGAGCAGTTCTTC,CASSMGTNLYNEQFF
.,TRBD1,TRBJ2-5,TRBV7-2,TGTGCCAGCAGTCCTGACAGGGGACAAGAGACCCAGTACTTC,CASSPDRGQETQYF
few,.,TRBJ1-2,TRBV10-2,TGCGCCAGCAGTGGGACGGGGGACTATGGCTACACCTTC,CASSGTGDYGYTF
few,.,TRBJ2-7,TRBV27,TGTGCCAGCCAGATGGGGGGCCCGACCTTGTGGAGCAGGTACTTC,CASQMGGPTLWSRYF
once,TRBD1,TRBJ2-2,TRBV5-1,TGCGCCAGCAAAGGACAGGGAGACACCGGGGAGCTGTTTTTT,CASKGQGDTGELFF
.,.,TRBJ1-1,TRBV11-1,TGTGCCAGCAGCCGACGAGGGGGCACTGAAGCTTTCTTT,CASSRRGGTEAFF
.,TRBD2,TRBJ2-7,TRBV5-1,TGCGCCAGCAGTAGACTAGCGGGAGACGAGCAGTACTTC,CASSRLAGDEQYF
.,.,TRBJ1-1,TRBV6-4,TGTGCCAGCAGTGACTTTGAGGACACTGAAGCTTTCTTT,CASSDFEDTEAFF
.,.,TRBJ1-1,TRBV19,TGTGCCAGTAGTACGGGACATGCCCTGAACACTGAAGCTTTCTTT,CASSTGHALNTEAFF
once,.,TRBJ2-5,TRBV5-1,TGCGCCAGCAGCTTGGGCAACCAAGAGACCCAGTACTTC,CASSLGNQETQYF